The next 26 T cell receptor beta chains were all read from a single sample in a study of blood T cells in healthy people across ages. A sample-barcoded 5' primer and a J-beta primer mix were used in a second PCR of roughly 7 to 12 cycles. TCRdb re-analysed the 5' RACE reads in MiXCR, keeping a single row per CDR3 protein. The sample shows over 600,000 distinct CDR3 sequences, over 20% of them seen only once. Material: blood. The receptor source for this set is a man in his sixties or seventies in good health.

The chain is built from TRBV20-1 and TRBJ2-7; 10 bases match TRBD1. The CDR3 loop spans 14 amino acids. Germline trimming cut 4 bases from V and 5 bases from J; bases unmatched to any gene: 8. Germline loops: CDR1 DFQATT, CDR2 SNEGSKA (reference sequence). CDR3 in amino acids: CSAIAGTGDHEQYF. CDR3 nucleotides: TGCAGTGCTATAGCCGGGACAGGGGACCACGAGCAGTACTTC.

The rearrangement joins TRBV4-3 to TRBJ2-1; TRBD2 matches at 10 bases. V trimming: 3 bases; J trimming: 6 bases; junction bases outside the gene matches: 5. Germline lookup yields CDR1 LGHNA and CDR2 YSLEER. The CDR3 runs 15 residues. This chain's CDR3 is CASSQLAGVSNEQFF. The CDR3 bases are TGCGCCAGCAGCCAGCTAGCGGGAGTAAGCAATGAGCAGTTCTTC.

As concerns this clonotype: The junction departs from germline at one end; a sequencing error may be responsible. The rearrangement links TRBV7-9 to TRBJ2-5, with D perhaps TRBD1 (5 bases). The CDR3 is made up of 14 amino acids. Germline V CDR1 and CDR2: SEHNR, FQNEAQ (reference sequence). Written as DNA, the CDR3 is TGTGCCAGCAGCTTAGGACAGACGCAAGTGACCCAGTACTTC. It encodes CASSLGQTQVTQYF.

This clonotype was counted a few times. The chain is built from TRBV3-1 and TRBJ2-1; the D is unclear. The germline V and J ends were trimmed by 1 base and 10 bases, with 8 bases remaining between them. Germline assignment: CDR1 LGHDT and CDR2 YNNKEL (reference sequence). This CDR3 has 12 amino acids. The CDR3 bases are TGTGCCAGCAGCCAAGTTACAGAAGAGCAGTTCTTC. This translates into CASSQVTEEQFF.

As concerns this clonotype: A much more abundant neighbour one base away suggests this may be a read error. Likely a read error: the CDR3 ends without its conserved phenylalanine or tryptophan. The J gene is TRBJ2-1, the V gene TRBV10-3, with 9 bases identical to TRBD2. This CDR3 has 13 amino acids. CDR1 and CDR2 from the germline V gene are ENHRY and SYGVKD. V lost 8 bases, J lost 5 bases, and 4 bases stayed unmatched. For the CDR3, the DNA is TGTGCCATCGGCGGGGGGGAAAACAATGAGCAGTTCCTC. As protein: CAIGGGENNEQFL.

The J gene is TRBJ2-1, the V gene TRBV6-2 or TRBV6-3; 7 bases map to TRBD2. Germline CDR1 is MNHEY and CDR2 is SVGEGT. Trimming took 5 bases from V and 2 from J; bases not matched to a gene: 6. The CDR3 extends over 15 amino acids. The CDR3 DNA is TGTGCCAGCAGTGACGGGGGGACGGCCTACAATGAGCAGTTCTTC. Its protein product is CASSDGGTAYNEQFF.

This clonotype was seen only a few times. V and J are TRBV4-3 and TRBJ1-6; no clear D gene. CDR1 LGHNA and CDR2 YSLEER come from the germline V gene. The V gene lost 0 bases and the J gene lost 3 bases, with 3 bases spanning the gap. This CDR3 has 14 residues. The CDR3 DNA is TGCGCCAGCAGCCAAGATTTCTATAATTCACCCCTCCACTTT. This sequence encodes CASSQDFYNSPLHF.

CDR3 DNA sequence: TGTGCCAGCAGTTTATTGGGAGGTGGGCTCTACGAGCAGTACTTC. This encodes CASSLLGGGLYEQYF. The genes are TRBV12-3 or TRBV12-4 and TRBJ2-5, with D tentatively TRBD2 (6 bases). The J call may be faulty, since TRBJ2-7 better matches the DNA end. The CDR3 length is 15 residues.

This clonotype was observed a handful of times. One end of the junction does not line up with germline, which may come from a read error. The J gene is TRBJ2-2, the V gene TRBV9; either TRBD1 or TRBD2 may supply D (5 bases each). Looked up from germline, CDR1 is SGDLS and CDR2 is YYNGEE. This CDR3 comprises 14 residues. Written as DNA, the CDR3 is TGTGCCAGTAGCGTAGGTGGGGGAGCCGGGGAGCTGTTTTTT. This translates into CASSVGGGAGELFF. Based on the CDR3 plus reference TRBV9 and TRBJ2-2, the full variable domain is DSGVTQTPKHLITATGQRVTLRCSPRSGDLSVYWYQQSLDQGLQFLIQYYNGEERAKGNILERFSAQQFPDLHSELNLSSLELGDSALYFCASSVGGGAGELFFGEGSRLTVL.

In the case of this clonotype: The junction differs from germline at one of its ends, possibly a read error. This chain connects TRBV9 to TRBJ2-3; TRBD1 matches at 10 bases. The CDR3 is 15 residues long. CDR1 is SGDLS, CDR2 YYNGEE, per germline. The CDR3: CAGSSRDRGSDTQYF. In DNA form, the CDR3 reads TGTGCCGGCAGCTCCCGGGACAGGGGTTCGGATACGCAGTATTTT. Full variable domain (remainder filled in from reference TRBV9 and TRBJ2-3): DSGVTQTPKHLITATGQRVTLRCSPRSGDLSVYWYQQSLDQGLQFLIQYYNGEERAKGNILERFSAQQFPDLHSELNLSSLELGDSALYFCAGSSRDRGSDTQYFGPGTRLTVL.

The sample holds many counts of this clonotype. The genes are TRBV5-1 and TRBJ2-7; weak D call: TRBD2 (5 bases). Trimming cost V 1 base and J 3 bases, with 14 bases left between them. The CDR3 covers 15 residues. From germline, CDR1 is SGHRS and CDR2 YFSETQ. Here the CDR3 reads CASSLLLGAVYEQYF. CDR3 nucleotides: TGCGCCAGCAGCTTGCTACTGGGAGCGGTCTACGAGCAGTACTTC. The whole variable domain, remainder taken from reference TRBV5-1 and TRBJ2-7, is KAGVTQTPRYLIKTRGQQVTLSCSPISGHRSVSWYQQTPGQGLQFLFEYFSETQRNKGNFPGRFSGRQFSNSRSEMNVSTLELGDSALYLCASSLLLGAVYEQYFGPGTRLTVT.

This clonotype has more than one count but fewer than ten. The genes are TRBV5-6 and TRBJ2-7; D remains unclear. Trimming took 5 bases from V and 2 from J, leaving 11 bases between them. Per the germline V gene, CDR1 is SGHDT and CDR2 is YYEEEE. This CDR3 is built from 13 residues. CDR3: CASSLDWTYEQYF. The CDR3 DNA follows: TGTGCCAGCAGTCTTGACTGGACCTACGAGCAGTACTTC.

This clonotype showed up just a few times. The rearrangement uses TRBV2 and TRBJ2-1; D unresolved. The germline V and J ends were trimmed by 3 bases and 13 bases, with 10 bases remaining between them. This CDR3 is 11 amino acids long. Per the germline V gene, CDR1 is SNHLY and CDR2 is FYNNEI. The DNA of the CDR3 is TGTGCCAGCAGTGACGAAAGGTTCCAGTTCTTC. This sequence encodes CASSDERFQFF.

The sample holds a few counts of this clonotype. J is TRBJ2-1 and V is TRBV7-9; 8 positions agree with TRBD2. The V and J ends lost 5 bases and 8 bases, in that order; junction bases with no gene match: 8. The CDR3 consists of 14 residues. Looked up from germline, CDR1 is SEHNR and CDR2 is FQNEAQ (reference sequence). CDR3 loop: CASSLSLAADEQFF. CDR3 coding DNA: TGTGCCAGCAGCCTCTCACTAGCGGCCGATGAGCAGTTCTTC.

This clonotype was recorded a few times. The V gene is TRBV20-1, the J gene TRBJ2-5, with TRBD2 identical over 7 bases. J was trimmed by 5 bases and V by 6 bases; bases with no gene match: 9. The length of the CDR3 is 13 residues. Per the germline V gene, CDR1 is DFQATT and CDR2 is SNEGSKA (reference sequence). The CDR3 DNA sequence: TGCAGTGCGAACGGACTAGTTAAGGAGACCCAGTACTTC. Protein product: CSANGLVKETQYF.

The chain employs TRBV28 and TRBJ2-4; D ambiguous. CDR3 length: 13 residues. The V gene lost 5 bases and the J gene lost 6 bases, with 11 bases spanning the gap. Looked up from germline, CDR1 is MDHEN and CDR2 is SYDVKM. CDR3 region: CASSKGGRNIQYF. The CDR3 nucleotides read TGTGCCAGCAGTAAGGGCGGAAGAAACATTCAGTACTTC.

This clonotype was picked up a small number of times. The gene calls are TRBV7-2 and TRBJ2-7, with D possibly being TRBD2 (5 bases). Between the trimmed V and J ends, which lost 0 bases and 2 bases, there was a span of 11 bases. The CDR3 runs 15 residues. Germline V gene data show CDR1 as SGHTA and CDR2 as FQGNSA. The CDR3 sequence: CASSLAYGGPYEQYF. The CDR3 region has the DNA TGTGCCAGCAGCTTAGCATATGGAGGCCCCTACGAGCAGTACTTC.

This clonotype was counted only a few times. V gene TRBV20-1 combines with J gene TRBJ2-5; 13 bases line up with TRBD2. There are 16 residues in the CDR3. Trimming cost V 2 bases and J 4 bases; bases outside gene matches: 7. Germline CDR1 DFQATT, CDR2 SNEGSKA (reference sequence). This chain's CDR3 is CSARSGLAGTGETQYF. The CDR3 DNA reads TGCAGTGCTAGATCGGGACTAGCGGGAACAGGAGAGACCCAGTACTTC.

This clonotype has only a few counts. The V and J genes are TRBV7-9 and TRBJ2-3; 14 positions agree with TRBD2. CDR1 and CDR2 (germline): SEHNR, FQNEAQ (reference sequence). Trimming removed 5 bases from V and 6 bases from J; junction bases left unmatched: 10. CDR3 length equals 17 residues. CDR3: CASSEPGLAGAGDTQYF. The CDR3 DNA reads TGTGCCAGCAGCGAGCCGGGACTAGCGGGAGCAGGGGATACGCAGTATTTT.

The table lists this clonotype with a few counts. The chain joins TRBV7-2 to TRBJ2-1, with 7 bases identical to TRBD2. The trim removed 5 bases at V and 8 bases at J, leaving 15 bases unmatched. Germline V lookup: CDR1 SGHTA, CDR2 FQGNSA. CDR3 size: 16 residues. CDR3 region: CASSPQWGRALDEQFF. The CDR3 nucleotides read TGTGCCAGCAGCCCTCAGTGGGGGAGGGCCTTGGATGAGCAGTTCTTC.

This clonotype was observed at least ten times. The J gene is TRBJ2-3, the V gene TRBV11-2; D uncertain. The CDR3 runs to 15 residues. CDR1 is SGHAT and CDR2 is FQNNGV in the germline V gene. Trimming stripped 0 bases from V and 0 bases from J, with 7 bases between. As DNA, the CDR3 is TGTGCCAGCAGCTTAGATGGGTCCAGCACAGATACGCAGTATTTT. This encodes CASSLDGSSTDTQYF.

In this sample, this clonotype turned up a few times. CDR3 amino acids: CASTWGLSYNEQFF. The CDR3 DNA reads TGTGCCAGCACCTGGGGCCTCTCCTACAATGAGCAGTTCTTC. This sequence joins TRBV3-1 and TRBJ2-1, with D maybe TRBD1 (5 bases). Trimming left V 7 bases short and J 0 bases short, with 10 bases between. The CDR3 totals 14 residues. Germline-derived CDR1 and CDR2 are LGHDT and YNNKEL (reference sequence).

This chain uses TRBV14 with TRBJ2-5; D could derive from TRBD1 or TRBD2 (6 bases each). Trimming cost V 3 bases and J 10 bases, with 21 bases left between them. From germline, CDR1 is SGHDN and CDR2 FVKESK. The CDR3 loop spans 15 amino acids. The CDR3 DNA follows: TGTGCCAGCAGCCAGAGGTGGGGGCAGGGAGGCGTCCAGTACTTC. It encodes CASSQRWGQGGVQYF.

The chain carries TRBV12-3 or TRBV12-4 and TRBJ1-1, with D maybe TRBD1 (5 bases). Trimming pared 5 bases from V and 6 bases from J, leaving 16 bases between. This CDR3 comprises 14 residues. This chain's CDR3 is CASSTPGAVPEAFF. The CDR3 DNA sequence: TGTGCCAGCAGTACCCCCGGGGCCGTACCTGAAGCTTTCTTT.

This chain joins TRBV5-1 and TRBJ2-1; TRBD1 matches 9 bases. Trimming took 0 bases from V and 15 from J; bases not matched to a gene: 4. The germline V gene encodes CDR1 SGHRS and CDR2 YFSETQ. The CDR3 has 12 residues. CDR3 DNA sequence: TGCGCCAGCAGCTTGGCCGGGACAGGGTCGTTCTTC. This translates into CASSLAGTGSFF.

This clonotype was seen more than once but under ten times. The chain has TRBV6-4 and TRBJ1-4; D not resolved. The CDR3 is 11 amino acids. The V gene's germline CDR1 is MRHNA and CDR2 SNTAGT. Trimming stripped 6 bases from V and 11 bases from J, with 10 bases between. CDR3 sequence (DNA): TGTGCCAGCAGGGCATCATGGAAACTGTTTTTT. Its translation is CASRASWKLFF.